This T cell receptor beta chain was sequenced in a study of shared clonotypes between healthy human individuals. Across the study: Donor ages ranged 18 to 49 years: a couple of women, a few men.

This clone occurred a few times. With V trimmed by 0 bases and J by 4 bases, 4 bases remained unmatched. Germline V gives CDR1 SNHLY, CDR2 FYNNEI. The CDR3 totals 16 residues. TCRdb keeps only in-frame clones here, not all; method: immunoSEQ multiplex PCR. The repertoire consists of approximately 1.1 million clones, with around three quarters occurring once and the leading ten covering under 0.6%. V and J are TRBV2 and TRBJ2-5; TRBD2 agrees at 11 bases. The sequence was collected from a young man in good health. Some clones in this sample may be carry-over from other donors' samples. The sequenced sample consisted of memory CD4+ T cells from PBMCs. Subset specified: CD45RA-negative fraction. CDR3 sequence (DNA): TGTGCCAGCAGTGAAGCGACAGGACTAGCGGGAGAGACCCAGTACTTC. Translation: CASSEATGLAGETQYF.